These 30 T cell receptor beta chains originate from one sample sequenced in a study of Graves' ophthalmopathy and Graves' hyperthyroidism. RNA transcripts were the source from which TCR beta CDR3 regions were amplified. The first-round RT-PCR employed HTBI primers together with the Qiagen OneStep RT-PCR kit. A multiplex PCR was then performed as the second round. One entry per CDR3 protein, called by TCRdb with MiXCR from the multiplex PCR reads. The repertoire has 740,000 or so distinct CDR3 sequences, approximately 40% of them found once; the top ten carry around 40%. The material sequenced was peripheral blood. Receptor source: an adult man with Graves' ophthalmopathy.

The CDR3 DNA reads as TGCGCCAGCAGTTCGGGAAGCCGCACTAATGAAAAACTGTTTTTT. This codes for CASSSGSRTNEKLFF. The J gene is TRBJ1-4, the V gene TRBV10-1; D is unresolved. Trimming stripped 5 bases from V and 2 bases from J, with 12 bases between. CDR3 length equals 15 residues. CDR1 WNHNN and CDR2 SYGVQD come from the germline V gene (reference sequence).

Only one count was recorded for this clonotype. The V and J genes are TRBV10-3 and TRBJ1-2, with 7 bases lining up with TRBD1. J gave up 4 bases and V 10 bases, and 6 bases lay outside the gene matches. Germline V gene data show CDR1 as ENHRY and CDR2 as SYGVKD. The CDR3 loop spans 12 amino acids. In nucleotides, the CDR3 is TGTGCCAATGGACAGGAGGGCTATGGCTACACCTTC. Translating gives CANGQEGYGYTF.

There are many counts of this clonotype. The rearrangement joins TRBV12-3 or TRBV12-4 to TRBJ1-5; D is ambiguous. V lost 4 bases and J 4 bases, leaving 5 bases between the germline ends. The CDR3 totals 12 residues. CDR3: CASSSTNQPQHF. CDR3 coding DNA: TGTGCCAGCAGTTCTACGAATCAGCCCCAGCATTTT.

The J gene is TRBJ1-2, the V gene TRBV19; no reliable D call. V was pared by 8 bases and J by 2 bases, with 18 bases between. CDR1 is LNHDA and CDR2 is SQIVND in the germline V gene (reference sequence). This CDR3 is 15 amino acids long. The CDR3 is CASSTDGQRNYGYTF. In nucleotides, the CDR3 is TGTGCCAGTTCCACGGACGGCCAAAGGAACTATGGCTACACCTTC. The whole variable domain, filled in from reference TRBV19 and TRBJ1-2, reads DGGITQSPKYLFRKEGQNVTLSCEQNLNHDAMYWYRQDPGQGLRLIYYSQIVNDFQKGDIAEGYSVSREKKESFPLTVTSAQKNPTAFYLCASSTDGQRNYGYTFGSGTRLTVV.

This clonotype appeared a few times. The genes are TRBV20-1 and TRBJ2-7, with a possible D match to TRBD2 (5 bases). This CDR3 region has 14 residues. V gave up 6 bases and J gave up 3 bases, with 18 bases separating them. The germline V gene has CDR1 DFQATT and CDR2 SNEGSKA (reference sequence). The chain's CDR3 is CSAPTPLGGYEQYF. CDR3 nucleotide sequence: TGCAGTGCCCCGACCCCTCTAGGAGGCTACGAGCAGTACTTC.

Many counts were recorded for this clonotype. The chain combines TRBV2 with TRBJ2-5; D remains ambiguous. Germline CDR1 SNHLY, CDR2 FYNNEI. CDR3 length equals 12 residues. The ends were cut back, 4 bases at V and 1 base at J, with 4 bases in the middle. CDR3: CASSGGQETQYF. The CDR3 region has the DNA TGTGCCAGCAGTGGCGGCCAAGAGACCCAGTACTTC.

The chain has TRBV11-1 and TRBJ1-2; no clear D. Germline V gives CDR1 SGHAT, CDR2 FQDESV (reference sequence). There are 14 residues in the CDR3. V lost 6 bases to trimming and J lost 2 bases, with 13 bases between them. Written as DNA, the CDR3 is TGTGCCAGCAGTTACGGGCAGAAAAACTATGGCTACACCTTC. It encodes CASSYGQKNYGYTF.

This chain joins TRBV25-1 and TRBJ2-3; no reliable D call. The length of the CDR3 is 14 residues. V shed 6 bases and J shed 4 bases, with 14 bases lying between them. The germline V gene has CDR1 MGHDK and CDR2 SYGVNS. The CDR3 spells CASSGAQYSDTQYF. The CDR3 nucleotides read TGTGCCAGCAGCGGTGCCCAGTATTCAGATACGCAGTATTTT.

A remark on this clonotype: Since a much larger clone is just one base distant, this may be a read error. J is TRBJ1-2 and V is TRBV2; TRBD1 aligns across 7 bases. This CDR3 region has 12 residues. Germline V CDR1 and CDR2: SNHLY, FYNNEI. J gave up 3 bases and V 7 bases, and 2 bases lay outside the gene matches. The CDR3 DNA is TGTGCCAGCAAGGGGGCGGACTATGGCTACACCTTC. It specifies CASKGADYGYTF.

Turning to this clonotype: Just one base apart from a much larger clone, this may be a read error. V is TRBV7-9 and J is TRBJ1-6; D is ambiguous. This CDR3 contains 14 residues. Germline CDR1 reads SEHNR; CDR2 reads FQNEAQ (reference sequence). The CDR3 protein is CASSLPRANSPFHF. The CDR3 DNA sequence: TGTGCCAGCAGCTTACCGAGAGCTAATTCACCCTTCCACTTT.

In this sample, this clonotype turned up once. This chain connects TRBV20-1 to TRBJ2-5; 8 positions agree with TRBD2. Germline CDR1 DFQATT, CDR2 SNEGSKA (reference sequence). The J segment lost 11 bases and the V segment lost 3 bases, leaving 14 bases of the junction unmatched. The CDR3 runs to 14 residues. CDR3 sequence reads: CSASAAGVVDTQYF. DNA for the CDR3: TGCAGTGCTAGCGCAGCGGGAGTAGTAGATACGCAGTACTTC.

There are many counts of this clonotype. V is TRBV10-3 and J is TRBJ1-1, with D unresolved. CDR3 length: 13 residues. V was cut by 3 bases and J by 1 base, with 6 bases left in between. The germline V gene has CDR1 ENHRY and CDR2 SYGVKD. The CDR3 nucleotides read TGTGCCATCAGTGACGGTCAGAACACTGAAGCTTTCTTT. Translated, it gives CAISDGQNTEAFF.

This clonotype was detected a few times. The chain combines TRBV11-1 with TRBJ1-1; TRBD1 matches 8 bases. CDR3 size: 17 residues. V lost 3 bases and J lost 1; bases outside the gene matches: 10. The germline V gene encodes CDR1 SGHAT and CDR2 FQDESV (reference sequence). The CDR3 coding sequence is TGTGCCAGCAGCTTTAGGGCAGGGGGCCTTTCGAACACTGAAGCTTTCTTT. Its translation: CASSFRAGGLSNTEAFF.

CDR3 in DNA: TGCGCCAGCAGTGAGTCGACGGCGGGACGAGCCCAAGAGACCCAGTACTTC. Its translation is CASSESTAGRAQETQYF. V gene TRBV10-2 combines with J gene TRBJ2-5, with D tentatively TRBD2 (6 bases). The CDR3 runs 17 residues. Germline V gene sequence: CDR1 WSHSY, CDR2 SAAADI. V was pared by 0 bases and J by 1 base, with 15 bases between.

This clonotype was seen ten or more times. Mismatch with germline at one junction end may stem from a read error. The gene calls are TRBV5-4 and TRBJ1-1; the D gene is possibly TRBD1 (6 bases). In germline, CDR1 is SGHNT, CDR2 YYREEE (reference sequence). This CDR3 has 13 amino acids. The CDR3: CASSLGGRTEAFF. The CDR3, as DNA: TGCGCCAGCAGCTTGGGGGGCAGGACTGAAGCTTTCTTT.

This chain links TRBV25-1 with TRBJ1-1; a weak D match, TRBD1 (5 bases). Germline V CDR1 and CDR2: MGHDK, SYGVNS. The CDR3 has 17 residues. V was shortened by 0 bases and J by 0 bases, with 14 bases between the two germline ends. The CDR3, as DNA: TGTGCCAGCAGTGAATATGGGGCAGGGCCCATGAACACTGAAGCTTTCTTT. Translation: CASSEYGAGPMNTEAFF.

The genes are TRBV29-1 and TRBJ1-1; no clear D. The germline gives CDR1 SQVTM, CDR2 ANQGSEA. The CDR3 runs 15 residues. The CDR3 loop is CSPRVAGEPNTEAFF. The DNA of the CDR3 is TGCAGTCCGAGAGTGGCAGGAGAACCAAACACTGAAGCTTTCTTT.

This clonotype was detected only a few times. V gene TRBV11-1 combines with J gene TRBJ1-2; D is unresolved. The CDR3 has 13 amino acids. The V and J ends lost 5 bases and 7 bases respectively, with 14 bases between them. CDR1 and CDR2 (germline): SGHAT, FQDESV (reference sequence). Here the CDR3 DNA reads TGTGCCAGCAGCCGGACTAGCCAGAGTGGCTACACCTTC. Amino acids: CASSRTSQSGYTF.

This clonotype was found many times. V gene TRBV19 combines with J gene TRBJ2-7; 7 bases map to TRBD2. V shed 8 bases and J 2 bases; nucleotides not matched to a gene: 9. The CDR3 runs to 14 residues. CDR1 is LNHDA and CDR2 is SQIVND in the germline V gene (reference sequence). The CDR3 DNA reads TGTGCCAGTCGCGGGAGCGGGGACGCCTACGAGCAGTACTTC. Its protein is CASRGSGDAYEQYF.

This clonotype was recorded only once. The rearrangement joins TRBV25-1 to TRBJ2-2; 7 nucleotides line up with TRBD1. Per the germline V gene, CDR1 is MGHDK and CDR2 is SYGVNS. V gave up 7 bases and J gave up 7 bases; unmatched junction bases: 3. This CDR3 region has 12 residues. CDR3 residues: CASTHRGGELFF. CDR3 in DNA: TGTGCCAGCACCCACAGGGGCGGGGAGCTGTTTTTT.

J is TRBJ1-6 and V is TRBV7-9, with a tentative D call TRBD1 (5 bases). V gave up 0 bases and J gave up 4 bases, with 13 bases separating them. The CDR3 totals 17 residues. Looked up from germline, CDR1 is SEHNR and CDR2 is FQNEAQ (reference sequence). The CDR3: CASSLAGRAQYNSPLHF. CDR3 in DNA: TGTGCCAGCAGCTTAGCGGGCAGGGCGCAATATAATTCACCCCTCCACTTT.

This clonotype was recorded many times. This rearrangement joins TRBV29-1 to TRBJ2-7; 11 bases line up with TRBD1. V shed 3 bases, J shed 5 bases, and the junction held 6 bases outside the gene matches. Germline assignment: CDR1 SQVTM and CDR2 ANQGSEA. The CDR3 is 14 residues long. The CDR3 nucleotides read TGCAGCGTTGAGAACGGACAGGGGGCGGACGAGCAGTACTTC. It codes for CSVENGQGADEQYF.

The chain combines TRBV2 with TRBJ2-7; D tentatively fits TRBD1 or TRBD2 (5 bases each). The CDR3 contains 12 residues. Germline V gene sequence: CDR1 SNHLY, CDR2 FYNNEI. Trimming took off 6 bases at V and 2 bases at J, with 8 bases between the two ends. Here the CDR3 reads CASRRGAYEQYF. The CDR3, as DNA: TGTGCCAGCAGGAGGGGAGCCTACGAGCAGTACTTC.

This clonotype was seen at least ten times. This rearrangement joins TRBV24-1 to TRBJ1-5; no firm D call. This CDR3 is built from 15 residues. Per germline, CDR1 KGHDR and CDR2 SFDVKD. The V end lost 7 bases, the J end lost 7 bases, and 19 bases lay between the germline ends. The CDR3 region is CATSGTGKGYQPQHF. The CDR3 DNA sequence: TGTGCCACCAGCGGAACGGGAAAGGGCTACCAGCCCCAGCATTTT.

With regard to this clonotype: It may be a read error: a sequence one base away is much more abundant. The rearrangement links TRBV20-1 to TRBJ1-2, with unresolved D. Looked up from germline, CDR1 is DFQATT and CDR2 is SNEGSKA (reference sequence). The germline V and J ends were trimmed by 6 bases and 7 bases, with 12 bases remaining between them. This CDR3 region has 11 residues. Here the CDR3 DNA reads TGCAGTGCCGGCAGGTCCTTTGGCTACACCTTC. Translating it yields CSAGRSFGYTF.

The V call is TRBV10-3, the J call TRBJ2-7; 12 bases fit TRBD1. The DNA end is a closer match to TRBJ2-1, so the J assignment may be wrong. The CDR3 has 13 residues. Germline V gene lookup returns CDR1 ENHRY and CDR2 SYGVKD. CDR3 sequence reads: CATGTGGWDEQFF. The CDR3 bases are TGTGCCACTGGGACAGGGGGCTGGGATGAGCAGTTCTTC.

This chain connects TRBV15 to TRBJ1-2; D may be TRBD1 (5 bases). Germline V gives CDR1 LNHNV, CDR2 YYDKDF (reference sequence). This CDR3 comprises 13 residues. V lost 2 bases, J lost 11 bases, and 15 bases lay in between. The chain's CDR3 is CATSRSGTSGYTF. The DNA of the CDR3 is TGTGCCACCAGCAGATCCGGGACTAGCGGATACACCTTC.

This chain uses TRBV19 with TRBJ1-5; the D is unclear. The CDR3 consists of 15 residues. V shed 4 bases and J shed 2 bases, with 12 bases lying between them. Germline values: CDR1 LNHDA, CDR2 SQIVND (reference sequence). The CDR3 DNA reads TGTGCCAGTAGTACGGACCTGCTTCGCAATCAGCCCCAGCATTTT. It translates to CASSTDLLRNQPQHF.

The chain links TRBV7-2 to TRBJ1-1; 8 bases agree with TRBD1. The CDR3 consists of 16 residues. CDR1 and CDR2 (germline): SGHTA, FQGNSA. V was clipped by 3 bases and J by 3 bases; unmatched bases: 9. The CDR3 nucleotides read TGTGCCAGCAGCTTGGTTCCCCAGGGGGCGTACACTGAAGCTTTCTTT. Encoded protein: CASSLVPQGAYTEAFF.

This clonotype came up a few times. V usage is TRBV11-2 and J usage is TRBJ2-7; TRBD2 is a possible D gene (6 bases). The CDR3 length is 16 residues. Germline V gene data show CDR1 as SGHAT and CDR2 as FQNNGV. Between the trimmed V and J ends, which lost 0 bases and 3 bases, there was a span of 15 bases. CDR3 residues: CASSLDPGLEGYEQYF. The CDR3 DNA reads as TGTGCCAGCAGCTTAGATCCGGGACTCGAAGGCTACGAGCAGTACTTC.